This paragraph reports one TCR beta chain. Its target is not known. A read error may produce the germline difference seen at one junction end. The data were taken from a study of T cell repertoires in cytomegalovirus infection. Study as a whole: Alongside well-studied HLA-B-restricted CMV epitopes, recently identified HLA-C-restricted CMV epitopes were also used. TCR beta signatures that were public indicated CMV infection and matching HLA type. Study observations and caveats: CMV carriers with the relevant HLA were identified by cumulative public TCR beta family frequency.

Each CDR3 protein gets one entry after TCRdb re-called the reads with MiXCR. This table holds roughly 860,000 distinct CDR3 sequences, 30% to 35% found once. CDR3 size: 13 residues. Germline V gene data show CDR1 as ENHRY and CDR2 as SYGVKD. This receptor was identified in a human donor in good health (CMV status not recorded). Some clones in this sample may be carry-over from other donors' samples. Sample: cultured CD8+ T cells from PBMCs, taken from culture after CMV antigen stimulation. This chain connects TRBV10-3 to TRBJ1-2, with D uncertain. CDR3: CATTSGDPYDYTF. CDR3 nucleotide sequence: TGTGCCACTACGTCGGGTGACCCCTATGACTACACCTTC.